The T cell receptor (beta chain) under discussion was sequenced for a study of beta chain features in type 1 diabetes. About the study: Sorted cells from all samples, numbering fewer than 120,000,000, were examined.

Expressed TCRB transcripts were sequenced because the entire RNA isolate underwent reverse transcription. Profiled with immunoSEQ multiplex PCR; TCRdb holds only in-frame clones, not every one. The sample includes about 340,000 clones, approximately 15% of them seen just once. The sample holds a few counts of this clone. No antigen is known for it. V dropped 0 bases and J dropped 2 bases, with 17 bases sitting between them. The CDR3 has 18 residues. Germline loops: CDR1 MDHEN, CDR2 SYDVKM. Study-level points and caveats: VDJ junctions in type 1 diabetes patients carried more deletions and fewer insertions. TCRB rearrangement may or may not be influenced by HLA type; here this remained unresolved. Shorter TCRB CDR3s, moderately but significantly so, were found in Type 1 diabetes patients in all four CD4+ subsets.

The chain recombines TRBV28 with TRBJ1-5; D is unclear. Sequencing input: naive CD4+ T cells from blood. This clonotype originated in a woman aged 18-35 years with type 1 diabetes. The chain's CDR3 is CASSLWSFGSWGNQPQHF. CDR3 DNA: TGTGCCAGCAGTTTATGGTCTTTCGGGAGTTGGGGCAATCAGCCCCAGCATTTT.